This T cell receptor beta chain was captured in a study of blood T cell repertoires in COVID-19 (dated by TCRdb to 2018 to 2021). Regarding the research as a whole: Samples from collaborators originated in the United States, Italy and Spain and spanned both the acute and convalescent phases of COVID-19. The prospective study material was composed of cDNA or gDNA derived from T cells, B-cell-depleted T cells, or PBMCs. The dataset comprised deeply sampled blood TCRbeta repertoires from subjects exposed to, actively infected with, or recovered from COVID-19. A freely available public database, intended as a resource for researchers studying the immune response to SARS-CoV-2, is where the repertoires were released. The samples were drawn from the first 160 participants of the ongoing ImmuneRACE study and from 1,200 or so subjects provided by 6 global collaborators. A de-identified subject ID, COVID-19 status, age in years and sex were almost always included in the sample metadata. HLA class I and class II types, where available, came from metadata supplied by the sample provider rather than from assay-based typing. The paper as a whole reports these results and caveats: Clinical and demographic metadata were provided uncurated, with the amount varying by source and participant.

Each collaborating institution followed its own protocols to collect whole blood in K2EDTA tubes. Collaborator samples were shipped for TCRbeta analysis as frozen whole blood, isolated PBMCs, or DNA extracted from either sample type. Concerning this clone itself: No cognate antigen has been identified for it. Per-base quality was not reported, and no clone a single base away is much larger than it.

The immunoSEQ Assay, a bias-controlled multiplex PCR, was used to amplify TCRbeta CDR3 regions from genomic DNA. As for the authors' bioinformatics: The number of nucleated cells in each sample was estimated from the amplification of reference gene primers within the assay. Sequence reads were collapsed and filtered to measure the absolute abundance of every unique TCRbeta CDR3 rearrangement. Productive Simpson clonality was computed per sample as the square root of Simpson's diversity index over productive rearrangements. Held by TCRdb, this immuneACCESS table contains in-frame sequences only and omits some clones. Under half of the omission traces to an unresolved V gene where checked; the cause of the rest is unknown. That table is the source of V, J and clone size, and D and trimming were worked out from the DNA. Present in this sample are 90,000 or so clones, 80% to 90% of which were seen just once. Roughly a sixth of the sample is in the top ten clones.

Trimming at the junction amounts to 0 bases on V and 5 bases on J, and the germline ends lie 5 bases apart. Via the germline V gene (reference sequence), CDR1 is SGHKS and CDR2 YYEKEE. From the cysteine through the phenylalanine, the CDR3 covers 12 amino acids. CDR3 DNA only is kept here, 36 bases in frame from base 1. Sequenced sample: peripheral blood. The V and J segments used are TRBV5-5 and TRBJ2-5; tentative D gene TRBD1, with 5 bases matching. The source is a human donor in a cohort sampled during active COVID-19. The DNA sequence follows: TGTGCCAGCAGCTTGGAGGGGGAGACCCAGTACTTC. Its translation reads: CASSLEGETQYF.